This section outlines one TCR beta chain sequence together with its context. The data belong to a study of cytomegalovirus exposure and HLA in healthy donors. A multiplex PCR was run with 60 Vbeta primers and 13 Jbeta primers. This table comes from immunoSEQ multiplex PCR, and its TCRdb copy is limited to in-frame clones, with some not included. The sample records 200,000 or so clones, around 80% being singletons. Germline assignment: CDR1 SGHNT and CDR2 YYREEE (reference sequence). V shed 3 bases and J 7 bases; nucleotides not matched to a gene: 10. The CDR3 spans 15 residues. Sequences were obtained from PBMCs. The sequence came from a man aged 18 to 29 in good health and CMV-seronegative. V is TRBV5-4 and J is TRBJ2-1; 7 bases align to TRBD2. The CDR3 DNA reads TGTGCCAGCAGCTCCCCCAAGACTAGCCAGAATGAGCAGTTCTTC. It codes for CASSSPKTSQNEQFF.